This T cell receptor (beta chain) was found in a study of shared clonotypes between healthy human individuals. The data were produced by immunoSEQ multiplex PCR, yet TCRdb's version contains in-frame clones alone and is incomplete. The sample carries millions of clones, about 95% recorded once. As concerns this clone: The antigen is unknown.

Findings and limits, study-wide: Clonotypes not shared had lower generation probabilities than those common to all four donors.

It was CD45RO-negative cells, positively selected for CCR7, that made up naive CD8 cells, with terminally differentiated effector memory CD45RA+ cells excluded. Donors were healthy HIV-negative adults without recent acute infections or vaccinations. The sequence came from a young man in good health. Sequencing was carried out using naive CD8+ T cells sorted from blood.

The CDR3 here is CASSSTPMDGSDTGELFF. Here the CDR3 DNA reads TGTGCCAGCAGCTCCACCCCCATGGACGGGAGTGACACCGGGGAGCTGTTTTTT. The chain carries TRBV13 and TRBJ2-2, with D tentatively TRBD2 (6 bases). The CDR3 sequence is 18 residues long. V dropped 4 bases and J dropped 3 bases, with 21 bases sitting between them. Germline CDR1 reads PRHDT; CDR2 reads FYEKMQ (reference sequence). Based on the CDR3 plus reference TRBV13 and TRBJ2-2, the full variable domain is AAGVIQSPRHLIKEKRETATLKCYPIPRHDTVYWYQQGPGQDPQFLISFYEKMQSDKGSIPDRFSAQQFSDYHSELNMSSLELGDSALYFCASSSTPMDGSDTGELFFGEGSRLTVL.